Listed below are T cell receptor beta chains from one sample, sequenced in a study of blood T cell repertoires in COVID-19. Sequenced by immunoSEQ multiplex PCR; TCRdb stores in-frame clones only, minus some. This table holds around 310,000 clones, 90% found once. Source material: peripheral blood. The receptor source for this set is a woman aged 40 to 55 with COVID-19, enrolled during active disease. Each CDR3 is given with its conserved first and last residue. The D gene is left open where the match is weak. Clone size is shown for a subset of rows, as once, few, many or a class of expanded clone.

>TRBJ1-3|-|-|TRBV6-2/TRBV6-3
CASSRDIGNTIYF
TGTGCCAGCAGTCGGGACATTGGAAACACCATATATTTT
>TRBJ2-1|-|-|TRBV2
CASSEATRYNEQFF
TGTGCCAGCAGTGAAGCCACACGTTACAATGAGCAGTTCTTC
>TRBJ2-7|-|-|TRBV20-1
CSASDMGAEQYF
TGCAGTGCTAGTGATATGGGGGCCGAGCAGTACTTC
>TRBJ2-1|-|-|TRBV9
CASSVAADYNEQFF
TGTGCCAGCAGCGTAGCGGCGGACTACAATGAGCAGTTCTTC
>TRBJ1-2|-|-|TRBV12-3/TRBV12-4
CASRDQGSGYTF
TGTGCCAGCAGGGATCAGGGATCTGGCTACACCTTC
>TRBJ1-1|-|-|TRBV7-2
CASSLVAEVNTEAFF
TGTGCCAGCAGCTTAGTGGCGGAGGTGAACACTGAAGCTTTCTTT
>TRBJ2-7|-|-|TRBV4-3
CASSQDIPGGQYEQYF
TGCGCCAGCAGCCAAGATATCCCGGGGGGCCAATACGAGCAGTACTTC
>TRBJ1-2|-|TRBD1|TRBV2
CASKAFPQGPGYTF
TGTGCCAGCAAAGCCTTTCCACAGGGGCCTGGCTACACCTTC
>TRBJ1-1|once|-|TRBV3-1/TRBV3-2
CASSRKGQNTEAFF
TGTGCCAGCAGCCGGAAAGGACAGAACACTGAAGCTTTCTTT
>TRBJ2-7|-|-|TRBV13
CASSLTSEEQYF
TGTGCCAGCAGCCTTACCTCGGAGGAGCAGTACTTC
>TRBJ1-6|-|-|TRBV30
CAWSPTTYNSPLHF
TGTGCCTGGAGCCCGACAACCTATAATTCACCCCTCCACTTT
>TRBJ2-1|-|TRBD1|TRBV19
CASSILDRDNEQFF
TGTGCCAGTAGTATCCTGGACAGGGACAATGAGCAGTTCTTC
>TRBJ1-1|-|-|TRBV3-1/TRBV3-2
CASRDSGNTEAFF
TGTGCCAGCAGGGACAGTGGGAACACTGAAGCTTTCTTT
>TRBJ1-1|-|-|TRBV3-1/TRBV3-2
CASSQVSEAFF
TGTGCCAGCAGCCAAGTCTCGGAAGCTTTCTTT
>TRBJ2-7|-|TRBD2|TRBV27
CASSSRSGLAGGYEQYF
TGTGCCAGCAGTTCCAGATCCGGACTAGCGGGAGGCTACGAGCAGTACTTC
>TRBJ1-3|-|TRBD1|TRBV6-1
CASSVWDSFSGNTIYF
TGTGCCAGCAGTGTCTGGGACAGCTTCTCTGGAAACACCATATATTTT